This T cell receptor (beta chain) was sequenced during a study of low-dose radiotherapy and immunotherapy resistance in tumors. Turning to the study itself: For Cohort 1, fractions of 0.5 Gy were given every 2 weeks, reaching 6.5 Gy overall. Both TCRalpha and TCRbeta chains were reverse transcribed with V-gene-specific primers.

This clonotype was seen once. The authors ran about 18 PCR cycles to amplify TCRs with a constant-region primer and V-primer adapter. It was by in vitro transcription that isolated mRNA was amplified. TCRdb re-called the reads with MiXCR, one entry per CDR3 protein. The sample comprises approximately 52,000 distinct CDR3 sequences, around a third of which are singletons, and 8% to 9% rests with the top ten. Specified time point: after trial treatment. Treatment given: LDRT plus nivolumab, ipilimumab, low-dose cyclophosphamide and aspirin (RACIN trial). Donors were treated with nivolumab, ipilimumab, aspirin, and low-dose cyclophosphamide and radiotherapy. This CDR3 comprises 13 residues. The V gene lost 3 bases and the J gene lost 11 bases, with 14 bases spanning the gap. The V gene's germline CDR1 is MDHEN and CDR2 SYDVKM.

V usage is TRBV28 and J usage is TRBJ2-1; TRBD2 might be the D (6 bases). The sequence was collected from a male donor with rectosigmoid adenocarcinoma. This sample comprised PBMCs, obtained after low-dose radiotherapy plus immunotherapy. CDR3 amino acids: CASSFTPSEKQFF. The CDR3 DNA reads as TGTGCCAGCAGTTTTACCCCTAGCGAGAAGCAGTTCTTC.